The clone carrying this TCR beta chain was counted a single time. The target antigen is unknown. This clone may be a read error of a much larger clone one base away. This specimen includes other DNA sequences encoding the same CDR3. The germline V and J ends were trimmed by 2 bases and 1 base, with 3 bases remaining between them. CDR3 length: 12 residues. Germline V lookup: CDR1 SGHRS, CDR2 YFSETQ. The data were taken from a study of beta chain features in type 1 diabetes. By way of CD45RO/CCR7/CD25/CD127/CD95/CD27, the CD4+ regulatory, stem cell-like memory, central memory and naive cells were sorted. Expressed TCRB transcripts were sequenced because the entire RNA isolate underwent reverse transcription. TCRdb keeps only in-frame clones here, not all; method: immunoSEQ multiplex PCR. Here the sample spans about 740,000 clones, around 15% being singletons. Study findings and constraints: In cDNA sequencing, cells with high TCR expression could be over-represented. In every one of the four CD4+ subsets, TCRB CDR3s were moderately but significantly shorter in Type 1 diabetes patients.

This receptor was taken from a man between 18 and 29 years old with type 1 diabetes. The chain carries TRBV5-1 and TRBJ1-1; D is undetermined. The sequenced material came from naive CD4+ T cells from blood. The CDR3 reads CASSFGNTEAFF. CDR3 DNA: TGCGCCAGCAGCTTCGGGAACACTGAAGCTTTCTTT.